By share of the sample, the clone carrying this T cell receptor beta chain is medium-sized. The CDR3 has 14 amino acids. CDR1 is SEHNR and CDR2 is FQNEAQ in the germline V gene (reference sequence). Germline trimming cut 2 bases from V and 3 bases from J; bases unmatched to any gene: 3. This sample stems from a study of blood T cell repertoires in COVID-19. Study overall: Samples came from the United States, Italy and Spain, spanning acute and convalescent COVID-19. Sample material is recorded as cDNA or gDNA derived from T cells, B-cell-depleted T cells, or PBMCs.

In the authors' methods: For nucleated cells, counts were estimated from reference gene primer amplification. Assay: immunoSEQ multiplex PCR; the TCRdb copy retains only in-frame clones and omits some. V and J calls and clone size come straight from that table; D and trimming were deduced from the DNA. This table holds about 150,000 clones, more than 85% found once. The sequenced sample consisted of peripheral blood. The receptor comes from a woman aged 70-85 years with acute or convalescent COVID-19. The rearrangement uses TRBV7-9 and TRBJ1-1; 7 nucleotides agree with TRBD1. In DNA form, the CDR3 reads TGTGCCAGCAGCTTAACAGGGGTGGACACTGAAGCTTTCTTT. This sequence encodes CASSLTGVDTEAFF.